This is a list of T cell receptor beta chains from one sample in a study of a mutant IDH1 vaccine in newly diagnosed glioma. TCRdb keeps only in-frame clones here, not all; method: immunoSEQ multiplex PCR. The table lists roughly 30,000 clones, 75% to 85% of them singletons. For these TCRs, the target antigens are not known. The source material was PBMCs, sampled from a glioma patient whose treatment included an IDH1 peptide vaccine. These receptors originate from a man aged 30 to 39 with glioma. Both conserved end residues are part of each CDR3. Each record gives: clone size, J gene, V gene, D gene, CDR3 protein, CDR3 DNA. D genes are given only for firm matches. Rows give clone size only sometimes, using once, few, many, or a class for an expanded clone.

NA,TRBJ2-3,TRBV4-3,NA,CASSQATTRTDTQYF,TGCGCCAGCAGCCAAGCCACAACTCGCACAGATACGCAGTATTTT
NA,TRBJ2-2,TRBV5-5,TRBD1,CASSLTGVRTGELFF,TGTGCCAGCAGCTTGACAGGGGTCCGCACCGGGGAGCTGTTTTTT
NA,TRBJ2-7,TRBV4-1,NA,CASSQEQGSLTYEQYF,TGCGCCAGCAGCCAAGAGCAGGGGTCTCTAACCTACGAGCAGTACTTC
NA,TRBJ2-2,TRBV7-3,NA,CASSGETGELFF,TGTGCCAGCAGCGGAGAAACCGGGGAGCTGTTTTTT
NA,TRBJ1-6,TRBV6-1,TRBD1,CASTGQGNSPLHF,TGTGCCAGCACCGGACAGGGAAATTCACCCCTCCACTTT
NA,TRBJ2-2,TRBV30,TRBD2,CAWSVLAGEVGELFF,TGTGCCTGGAGTGTACTAGCGGGAGAGGTCGGGGAGCTGTTTTTT
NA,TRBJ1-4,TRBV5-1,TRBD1,CASSLGTGNPSVEKLFF,TGCGCCAGCAGCTTGGGGACAGGAAATCCTAGCGTTGAAAAACTGTTTTTT
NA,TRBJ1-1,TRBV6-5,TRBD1,CASSIRGRWGTEAFF,TGTGCCAGCAGTATCAGGGGGCGGTGGGGCACTGAAGCTTTCTTT
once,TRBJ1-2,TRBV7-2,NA,CASSLNVRGYTF,TGTGCCAGCAGCTTAAACGTTCGGGGCTACACCTTC
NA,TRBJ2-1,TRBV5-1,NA,CASSLAARDNEQFF,TGCGCCAGCAGCTTGGCGGCCAGAGACAATGAGCAGTTCTTC
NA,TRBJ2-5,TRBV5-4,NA,CASSPDLHEQETQYF,TGTGCCAGCAGCCCGGACTTACACGAACAAGAGACCCAGTACTTC
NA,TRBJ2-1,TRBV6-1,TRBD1,CASSEFRDRAYNEQFF,TGTGCCAGCAGTGAATTCCGGGACAGGGCTTACAATGAGCAGTTCTTC
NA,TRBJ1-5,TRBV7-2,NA,CASSPRTRHVEQPQHF,TGTGCCAGCAGCCCCCGGACCAGACACGTTGAGCAGCCCCAGCATTTT
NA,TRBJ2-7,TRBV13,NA,CASSYTPIFAPTTTLEQYF,NA
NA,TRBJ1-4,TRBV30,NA,CAWSGALNEKLFF,TGTGCCTGGAGTGGGGCCCTTAATGAAAAACTGTTTTTT
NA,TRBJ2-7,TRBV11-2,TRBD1,CASTPRTGRNEQYF,TGTGCCAGCACCCCACGGACAGGGAGAAACGAGCAGTACTTC
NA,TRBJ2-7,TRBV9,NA,CASSVGPQYPGGEQYF,TGTGCCAGCAGCGTAGGCCCTCAGTATCCGGGTGGCGAGCAGTACTTC
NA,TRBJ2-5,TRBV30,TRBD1,CAWGDRGRMGTQYF,TGTGCCTGGGGGGACAGGGGGCGAATGGGGACCCAGTACTTC
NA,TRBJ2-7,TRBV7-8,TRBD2,CASSLGGLLYSYEQYF,TGTGCCAGCAGCCTGGGGGGACTACTCTACTCCTACGAGCAGTACTTC
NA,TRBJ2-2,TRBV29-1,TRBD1,CSVPGGLGLAGELFF,TGCAGCGTTCCAGGGGGCCTCGGGTTGGCCGGGGAGCTGTTTTTT
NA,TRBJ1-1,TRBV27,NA,CASSPGQLNTEAFF,TGTGCCAGCAGTCCGGGACAACTGAACACTGAAGCTTTCTTT
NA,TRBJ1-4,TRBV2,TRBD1,CASSRDRGVEKLFF,TGTGCCAGCAGTCGAGACAGGGGAGTTGAAAAACTGTTTTTT
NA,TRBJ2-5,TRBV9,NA,CASSVDGSGQETQYF,TGTGCCAGCAGCGTCGACGGGAGCGGCCAAGAGACCCAGTACTTC
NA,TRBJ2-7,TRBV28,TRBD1,CASRVGQGYEQYF,TGTGCCAGCAGGGTGGGACAGGGTTACGAGCAGTACTTC
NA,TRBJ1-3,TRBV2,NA,CASSERGVPIYF,TGTGCCAGCAGTGAGAGGGGTGTCCCCATATATTTT
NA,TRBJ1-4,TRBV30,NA,CAWSVYAGVAFGTNEKLFF,TGTGCCTGGAGTGTATACGCAGGGGTGGCGTTTGGAACTAATGAAAAACTGTTTTTT
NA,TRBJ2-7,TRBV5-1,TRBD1,CASSLQGAPVEQYF,TGCGCCAGCAGCCTTCAGGGGGCGCCGGTCGAGCAGTACTTC
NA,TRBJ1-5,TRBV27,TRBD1,CASSSKGDRGHQPQHF,TGTGCCAGCAGTTCCAAGGGGGACAGGGGACATCAGCCCCAGCATTTT
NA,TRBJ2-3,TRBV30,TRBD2,CAWSSTPTSGGTDTQYF,TGTGCCTGGAGCTCCACCCCGACTAGCGGGGGCACAGATACGCAGTATTTT
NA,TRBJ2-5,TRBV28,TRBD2,CASSTGLAGVKTQYF,TGTGCCAGCAGCACGGGACTAGCGGGGGTGAAGACCCAGTACTTC
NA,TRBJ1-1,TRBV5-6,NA,CASSMGDGNTEAFF,TGTGCCAGCAGTATGGGGGATGGGAACACTGAAGCTTTCTTT
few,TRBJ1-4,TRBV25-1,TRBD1,CASSEYGQDYEKLFF,TGTGCCAGCAGTGAATACGGACAGGACTATGAAAAACTGTTTTTT
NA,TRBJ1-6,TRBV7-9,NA,CASSLGTPRISPLHF,TGTGCCAGCAGCTTAGGGACTCCCCGAATTTCACCCCTCCACTTT
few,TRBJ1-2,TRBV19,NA,CASSRTDYGYTF,TGTGCCAGTAGTCGGACGGACTATGGCTACACCTTC
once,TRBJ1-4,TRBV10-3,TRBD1,CAISPDRGRHEKLFF,TGTGCCATCAGCCCGGACAGGGGGCGCCATGAAAAACTGTTTTTT
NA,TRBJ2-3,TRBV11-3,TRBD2,CASSSRDGGSGDTQYF,TGTGCCAGCAGCTCGAGAGACGGGGGGTCGGGGGATACGCAGTATTTT
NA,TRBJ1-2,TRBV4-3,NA,CASSQEGPAGGYTF,TGCGCCAGCAGCCAAGAAGGACCTGCAGGAGGCTACACCTTC
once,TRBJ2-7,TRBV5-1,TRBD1,CASSVGTGETYEQYF,TGCGCCAGCAGCGTAGGGACAGGCGAAACCTACGAGCAGTACTTC
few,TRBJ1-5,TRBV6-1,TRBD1,CASRAQGIYQPQHF,TGTGCCAGCAGGGCACAGGGGATTTATCAGCCCCAGCATTTT
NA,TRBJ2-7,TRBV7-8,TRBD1,CASSPGWRQGNTYEQYF,TGTGCCAGCAGCCCCGGTTGGAGACAGGGGAATACCTACGAGCAGTACTTC
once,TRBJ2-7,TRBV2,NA,CASTGTQSSYEQYF,TGTGCCAGCACCGGGACGCAATCCTCCTACGAGCAGTACTTC
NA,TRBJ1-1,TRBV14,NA,CASSQPIGRGGKTEAFF,TGTGCCAGCAGCCAACCTATTGGTAGAGGGGGAAAAACTGAAGCTTTCTTT
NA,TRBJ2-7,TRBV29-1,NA,CSVVLPGSEQYF,TGCAGCGTTGTATTACCCGGGAGCGAGCAGTACTTC
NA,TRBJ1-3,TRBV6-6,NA,CASFDSNGNTIYF,TGTGCCAGCTTCGATAGCAATGGAAACACCATATATTTT
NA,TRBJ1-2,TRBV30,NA,CAWSEAGGNGYTF,TGTGCCTGGAGTGAGGCAGGCGGTAATGGCTACACCTTC
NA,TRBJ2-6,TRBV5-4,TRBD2,CASSPGTSGETTGANVLTF,TGTGCCAGCAGCCCCGGGACTAGCGGAGAGACCACTGGGGCCAACGTCCTGACTTTC
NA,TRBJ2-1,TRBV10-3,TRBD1,CAISDRGYNEQFF,TGTGCCATCAGTGACAGGGGGTACAATGAGCAGTTCTTC
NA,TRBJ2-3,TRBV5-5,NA,CASSLAPTESTDTQYF,TGTGCCAGCAGCTTGGCCCCTACCGAGAGCACAGATACGCAGTATTTT
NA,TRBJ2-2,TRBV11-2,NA,CASSLGRGRSPGELFF,TGTGCCAGCAGCCTGGGACGGGGAAGAAGTCCCGGGGAGCTGTTTTTT
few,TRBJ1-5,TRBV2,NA,CASSGDGYSNQPQHF,TGTGCCAGCAGTGGGGACGGATATAGCAATCAGCCCCAGCATTTT
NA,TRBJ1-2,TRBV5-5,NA,CASSLGVTMAHRSGYTF,TGTGCCAGCAGCTTGGGTGTCACAATGGCGCATAGGTCGGGCTACACCTTC
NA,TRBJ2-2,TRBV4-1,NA,CASSKAAGELFF,TGCGCCAGCAGCAAAGCCGCCGGGGAGCTGTTTTTT
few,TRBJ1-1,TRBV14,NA,CASSQEVSNTEAFF,TGTGCCAGCAGCCAAGAGGTATCGAACACTGAAGCTTTCTTT
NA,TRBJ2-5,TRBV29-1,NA,CSGRQVTGETQYF,TGCAGCGGCCGACAGGTCACTGGAGAGACCCAGTACTTC
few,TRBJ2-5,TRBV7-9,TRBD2,CASSPQGLAEETQYF,TGTGCCAGCAGCCCCCAGGGACTAGCGGAAGAGACCCAGTACTTC
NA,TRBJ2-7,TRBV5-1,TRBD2,CASSWGLAGTYEQYF,TGCGCCAGCAGCTGGGGACTAGCGGGGACCTACGAGCAGTACTTC
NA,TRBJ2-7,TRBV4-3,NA,CASSQDMGWGAEQYF,TGCGCCAGCAGCCAAGATATGGGCTGGGGTGCCGAGCAGTACTTC
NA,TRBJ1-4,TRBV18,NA,CASSPPQGRVEKLFF,TGTGCCAGCTCACCACCCCAGGGCAGGGTGGAAAAACTGTTTTTT